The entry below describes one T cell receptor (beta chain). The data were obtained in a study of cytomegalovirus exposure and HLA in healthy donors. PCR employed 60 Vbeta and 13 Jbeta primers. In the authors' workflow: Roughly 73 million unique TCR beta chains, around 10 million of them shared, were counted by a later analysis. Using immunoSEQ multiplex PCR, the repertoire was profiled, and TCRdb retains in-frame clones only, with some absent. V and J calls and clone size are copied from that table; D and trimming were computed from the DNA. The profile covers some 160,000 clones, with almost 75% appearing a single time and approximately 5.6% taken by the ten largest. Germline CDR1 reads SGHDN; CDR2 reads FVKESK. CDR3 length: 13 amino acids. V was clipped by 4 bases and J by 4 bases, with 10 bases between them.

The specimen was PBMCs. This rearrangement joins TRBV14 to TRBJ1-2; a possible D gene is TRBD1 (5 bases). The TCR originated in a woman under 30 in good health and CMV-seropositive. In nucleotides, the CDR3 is TGTGCCAGCAGCCCCCCAGGGATCTATGGCTACACCTTC. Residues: CASSPPGIYGYTF.